This T cell receptor (beta chain) was identified in a study of cytomegalovirus exposure and HLA in healthy donors. In the PCR, 60 Vbeta and 13 Jbeta primers were used. The method was immunoSEQ multiplex PCR; TCRdb's version includes in-frame clones alone and lacks a portion of them. Among under 200,000 clones listed, approximately 75% were seen once. J was trimmed by 5 bases and V by 5 bases; bases with no gene match: 9. The length of the CDR3 is 15 residues. Germline assignment: CDR1 LNHNV and CDR2 YYDKDF (reference sequence). The clonotype originates from a man aged 50 or older in good health and CMV-seropositive. Input material: PBMCs. The rearrangement links TRBV15 to TRBJ2-7; 10 bases fit TRBD2. The CDR3 spells CATSQQSGGADEQYF. In DNA form, the CDR3 reads TGTGCCACCAGCCAGCAAAGCGGGGGGGCAGACGAGCAGTACTTC.